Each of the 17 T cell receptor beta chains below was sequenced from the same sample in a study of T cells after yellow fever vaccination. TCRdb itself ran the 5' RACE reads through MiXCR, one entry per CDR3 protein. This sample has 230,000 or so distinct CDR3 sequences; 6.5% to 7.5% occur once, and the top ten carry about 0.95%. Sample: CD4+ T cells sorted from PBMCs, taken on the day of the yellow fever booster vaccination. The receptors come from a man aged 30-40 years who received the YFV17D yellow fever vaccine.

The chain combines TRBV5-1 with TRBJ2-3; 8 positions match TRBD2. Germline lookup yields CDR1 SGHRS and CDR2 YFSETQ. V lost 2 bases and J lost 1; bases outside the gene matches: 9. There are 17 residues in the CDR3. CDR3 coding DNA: TGCGCCAGCAGCTTCCACATAGCGGGAAAGGGCACAGATACGCAGTATTTT. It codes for CASSFHIAGKGTDTQYF.

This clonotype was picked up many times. The CDR3 protein is CASSGWEGGSNQPQHF. The DNA of the CDR3 is TGTGCCAGCAGCGGTTGGGAAGGGGGGAGCAATCAGCCCCAGCATTTT. This sequence joins TRBV7-2 and TRBJ1-5; D is possibly TRBD1 (6 bases). CDR3 length: 16 amino acids. V was trimmed by 5 bases and J by 1 base, leaving 15 bases between them. Germline values: CDR1 SGHTA, CDR2 FQGNSA.

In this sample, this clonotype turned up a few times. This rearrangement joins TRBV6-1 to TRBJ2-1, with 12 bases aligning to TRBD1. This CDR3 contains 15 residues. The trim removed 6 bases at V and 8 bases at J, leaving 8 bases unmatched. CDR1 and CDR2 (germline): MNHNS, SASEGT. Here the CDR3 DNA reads TGTGCCAGCAGCGAACCGGGACAGGGGGCCGATGAGCAGTTCTTC. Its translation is CASSEPGQGADEQFF.

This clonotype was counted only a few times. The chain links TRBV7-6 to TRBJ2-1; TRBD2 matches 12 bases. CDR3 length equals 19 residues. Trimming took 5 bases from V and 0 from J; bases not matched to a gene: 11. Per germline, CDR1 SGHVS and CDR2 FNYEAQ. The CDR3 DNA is TGTGCCAGCAGCCCGCTAGCGGGAGGGCCCACGAGCTCCTACAATGAGCAGTTCTTC. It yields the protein CASSPLAGGPTSSYNEQFF.

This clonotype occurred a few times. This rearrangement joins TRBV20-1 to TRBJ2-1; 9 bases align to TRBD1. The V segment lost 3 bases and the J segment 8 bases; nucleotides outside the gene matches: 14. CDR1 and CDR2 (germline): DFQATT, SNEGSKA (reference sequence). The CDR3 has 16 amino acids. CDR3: CSASRVGTGFGDEQFF. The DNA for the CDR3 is TGCAGTGCTAGCAGAGTCGGGACAGGGTTTGGGGATGAGCAGTTCTTC.

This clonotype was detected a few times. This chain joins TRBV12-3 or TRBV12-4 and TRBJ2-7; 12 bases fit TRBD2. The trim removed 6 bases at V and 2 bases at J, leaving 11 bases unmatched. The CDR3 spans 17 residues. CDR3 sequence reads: CASSLGLAGSWAYEQYF. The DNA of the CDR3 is TGTGCCAGCAGCCTCGGACTAGCGGGAAGTTGGGCCTACGAGCAGTACTTC.

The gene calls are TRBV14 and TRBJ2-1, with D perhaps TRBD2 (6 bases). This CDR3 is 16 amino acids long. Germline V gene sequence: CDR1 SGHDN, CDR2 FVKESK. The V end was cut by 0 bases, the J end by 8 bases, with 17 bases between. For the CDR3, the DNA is TGTGCCAGCAGCCAAGAACTCAGCAGTACTAGCTATGAGCAGTTCTTC. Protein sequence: CASSQELSSTSYEQFF. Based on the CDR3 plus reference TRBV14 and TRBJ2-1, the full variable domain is EAGVTQFPSHSVIEKGQTVTLRCDPISGHDNLYWYRRVMGKEIKFLLHFVKESKQDESGMPNNRFLAERTGGTYSTLKVQPAELEDSGVYFCASSQELSSTSYEQFFGPGTRLTVL.

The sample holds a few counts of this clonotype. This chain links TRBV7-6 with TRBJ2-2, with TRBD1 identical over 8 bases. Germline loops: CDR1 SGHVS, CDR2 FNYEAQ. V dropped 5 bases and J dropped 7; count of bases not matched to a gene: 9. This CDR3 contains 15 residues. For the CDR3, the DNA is TGTGCCAGCAGCGAGCAGAACAGGGGGATCGGGGAGCTGTTTTTT. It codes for CASSEQNRGIGELFF.

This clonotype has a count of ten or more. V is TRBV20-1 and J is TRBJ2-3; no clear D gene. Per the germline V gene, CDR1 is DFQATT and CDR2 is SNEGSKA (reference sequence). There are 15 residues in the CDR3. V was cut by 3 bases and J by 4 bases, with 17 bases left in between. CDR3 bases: TGCAGTGCTAGTGATCTCCAAGAAATCTCAGATACGCAGTATTTT. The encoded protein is CSASDLQEISDTQYF.

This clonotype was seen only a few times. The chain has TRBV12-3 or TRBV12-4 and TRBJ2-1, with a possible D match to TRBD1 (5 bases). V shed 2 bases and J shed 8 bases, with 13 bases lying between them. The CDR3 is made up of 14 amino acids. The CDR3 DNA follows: TGTGCCAGCAGTTTACAGGGTTTTATAGATGAGCAGTTCTTC. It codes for CASSLQGFIDEQFF.

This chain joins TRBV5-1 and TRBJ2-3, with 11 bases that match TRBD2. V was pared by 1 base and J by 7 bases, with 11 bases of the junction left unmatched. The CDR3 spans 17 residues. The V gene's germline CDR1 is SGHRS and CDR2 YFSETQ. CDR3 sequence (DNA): TGCGCCAGCAGCTTGAGCGGCACCACTAGCGGGAGAAATACGCAGTATTTT. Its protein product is CASSLSGTTSGRNTQYF.

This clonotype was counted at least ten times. The CDR3, as DNA: TGTGCCATCAGTGAAAAGGGCTACACAGATACGCAGTATTTT. Amino acids: CAISEKGYTDTQYF. The rearrangement links TRBV10-3 to TRBJ2-3, with unresolved D. This CDR3 has 14 residues. The germline V and J ends were trimmed by 3 bases and 2 bases, with 9 bases remaining between them. Germline V gene data show CDR1 as ENHRY and CDR2 as SYGVKD.

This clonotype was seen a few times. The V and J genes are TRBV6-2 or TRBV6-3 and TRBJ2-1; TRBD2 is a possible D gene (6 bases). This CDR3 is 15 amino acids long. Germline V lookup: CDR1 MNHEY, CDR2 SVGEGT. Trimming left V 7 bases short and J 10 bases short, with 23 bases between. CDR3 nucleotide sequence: TGTGCCAGCAAAAAAACCTCCGGGACTCCGGCCGAGCAGTTCTTC. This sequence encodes CASKKTSGTPAEQFF.

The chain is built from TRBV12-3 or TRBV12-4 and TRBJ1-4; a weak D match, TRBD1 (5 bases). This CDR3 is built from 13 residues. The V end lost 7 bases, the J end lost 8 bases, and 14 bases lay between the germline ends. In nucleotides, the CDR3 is TGTGCCAGCACCATTGGGACTGTAGAAAAACTGTTTTTT. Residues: CASTIGTVEKLFF.

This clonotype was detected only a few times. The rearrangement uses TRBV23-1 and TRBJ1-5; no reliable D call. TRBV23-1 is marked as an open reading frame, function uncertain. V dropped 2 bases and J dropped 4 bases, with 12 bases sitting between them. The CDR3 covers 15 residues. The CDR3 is CASSQGCWVNQPQHF. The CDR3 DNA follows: TGCGCCAGCAGTCAAGGTTGTTGGGTGAATCAGCCCCAGCATTTT.

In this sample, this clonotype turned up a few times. In DNA, the CDR3 is TGCGCCAGCAGCCTCGGATCTGGGGATAGAAATGAGCAGTTCTTC. This translates into CASSLGSGDRNEQFF. The J gene is TRBJ2-1, the V gene TRBV4-3; D unresolved. Per germline, CDR1 LGHNA and CDR2 YSLEER. The V and J ends lost 4 bases and 7 bases respectively, with 17 bases between them. The CDR3 totals 15 residues.

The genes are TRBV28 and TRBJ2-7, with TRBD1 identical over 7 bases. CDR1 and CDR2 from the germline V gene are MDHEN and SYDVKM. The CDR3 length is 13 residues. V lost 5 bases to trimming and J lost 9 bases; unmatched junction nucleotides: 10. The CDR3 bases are TGTGCCAGCAGTATAGACAGGGATGGCGGGCAGTACTTC. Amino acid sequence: CASSIDRDGGQYF.